A selection of T cell receptor beta chains follows, all from one sample in a study of monozygotic twins with cystic fibrosis. Method: immunoSEQ multiplex PCR; TCRdb's copy keeps in-frame clones and lacks some. The sample lists roughly 10,000 clones, just over 99% occurring once. Sequencing was carried out using blood. The source is a man younger than 35 with cystic fibrosis. Both conserved end residues are part of each CDR3. A D gene is named only where the DNA matches it firmly. Clone size appears in some rows only: once, few, many, or a class for an expanded clone.

TRBJ2-2 | TRBD2 | - | TRBV7-7 | CASSPEFWRGRRDHTGELFF | TGTGCCAGCAGCCCCGAGTTCTGGCGGGGGAGGAGGGATCACACCGGGGAGCTGTTTTTT
TRBJ2-7 | - | once | TRBV28 | CASSLAWIGGPYEQYF | TGTGCCAGCAGTTTGGCCTGGATCGGGGGGCCCTACGAGCAGTACTTC
TRBJ1-2 | - | once | TRBV29-1 | CSLTDNYGYTF | TGCAGTCTGACAGATAACTATGGCTACACCTTC
TRBJ2-7 | TRBD1 | - | TRBV5-1 | CASSGTGTLRSSYEQYF | TGCGCCAGCAGCGGGACAGGGACCCTCAGGAGCTCCTACGAGCAGTACTTC
TRBJ2-5 | - | - | TRBV9 | CASSANRDSRGQETQYF | TGTGCCAGCAGCGCGAATCGGGACTCCCGGGGCCAAGAGACCCAGTACTTC
TRBJ1-2 | TRBD1 | - | TRBV2 | CATLFTWDRVDGYTF | TGTGCCACCCTCTTCACGTGGGACAGGGTTGACGGCTACACCTTC
TRBJ2-7 | - | - | TRBV5-4 | CASSTIQGNPYEQYF | TGTGCCAGCAGCACAATACAGGGTAATCCCTACGAGCAGTACTTC
TRBJ1-2 | TRBD1 | - | TRBV5-4 | CASSPTGARGGYTF | TGTGCCAGCAGCCCGACAGGGGCCAGGGGAGGCTACACCTTC
TRBJ1-1 | - | - | TRBV7-2 | CASSLYGVGVGEAFF | TGTGCCAGCAGCTTATATGGTGTGGGGGTAGGTGAAGCTTTCTTT
TRBJ2-2 | - | - | TRBV28 | CASNDQGELFF | TGTGCCAGCAACGACCAGGGGGAGCTGTTTTTT
TRBJ1-1 | TRBD1 | - | TRBV7-2 | CASSNRDRVTEAFF | TGTGCCAGCAGCAATCGGGACAGGGTTACTGAAGCTTTCTTT
TRBJ1-5 | TRBD1 | - | TRBV27 | CASRGQGGGSNQPQHF | TGTGCCAGCCGCGGACAGGGAGGGGGAAGCAATCAGCCCCAGCATTTT
TRBJ2-5 | - | - | TRBV7-8 | CASSFTPLGQETQYF | TGTGCCAGCAGCTTCACTCCCCTGGGGCAAGAGACCCAGTACTTC
TRBJ1-1 | TRBD1 | - | TRBV7-9 | CASSLALGQGVNTEAFF | TGTGCCAGCAGCTTAGCTTTGGGACAGGGGGTGAACACTGAAGCTTTCTTT
TRBJ1-3 | - | - | TRBV7-2 | CASSLAWQGLGNTIYF | TGTGCCAGCAGCTTAGCGTGGCAGGGACTCGGAAACACCATATATTTT
TRBJ2-5 | TRBD2 | - | TRBV7-9 | CASSTTAGGPGETQYF | TGTGCCAGCAGCACAACGGCGGGAGGGCCCGGGGAGACCCAGTACTTC
TRBJ1-1 | - | - | TRBV19 | CASISGGPPAEAFF | TGTGCCAGTATTAGTGGTGGACCGCCTGCCGAAGCTTTCTTT
TRBJ1-2 | - | few | TRBV1 | CVRKTYGYTF | TGCGTGCGAAAGACCTATGGCTACACCTTC
TRBJ1-2 | TRBD1 | - | TRBV27 | CASSSPGQGFYGYTF | TGTGCCAGCAGTTCCCCGGGACAGGGCTTCTATGGCTACACCTTC
TRBJ2-4 | TRBD2 | - | TRBV6-6 | CASSASGGTKNIQYF | TGTGCCAGCAGTGCTAGCGGGGGCACCAAAAACATTCAGTACTTC
TRBJ2-3 | - | - | TRBV5-1 | CASSLAGATDTQYF | TGCGCCAGCAGCCTCGCAGGGGCCACAGATACGCAGTATTTT
TRBJ1-6 | - | - | TRBV30 | CAWSVPVRVYGAPLHF | TGTGCCTGGAGTGTACCGGTTCGGGTATACGGCGCACCCCTCCACTTT
TRBJ2-7 | - | once | TRBV29-1 | CSGRSRSYEQYF | TGCAGCGGCCGAAGTCGGAGCTACGAGCAGTACTTC
TRBJ2-7 | TRBD2 | - | TRBV6-5 | CASSPVGGPSYEQYF | TGTGCCAGCAGCCCCGTGGGAGGGCCCTCCTACGAGCAGTACTTC
TRBJ2-3 | - | - | TRBV30 | CASAYRALGDTQYF | TGTGCCTCGGCCTACAGGGCCCTTGGGGATACGCAGTATTTT
TRBJ2-7 | - | - | TRBV5-6 | CASSPDSSYEQYF | TGTGCCAGCAGCCCCGACAGCTCCTACGAGCAGTACTTC
TRBJ2-5 | TRBD2 | - | TRBV9 | CASSVEGTSKETQYF | TGTGCCAGCAGCGTAGAAGGGACTAGCAAGGAGACCCAGTACTTC
TRBJ2-6 | - | - | TRBV10-3 | CAISAHLGANVLTF | TGTGCCATCAGTGCCCATCTCGGGGCCAACGTCCTGACTTTC
TRBJ2-6 | - | once | TRBV28 | CASPLSINSSGANVLTF | TGTGCCAGCCCTCTCAGTATCAATAGCTCTGGGGCCAACGTCCTGACTTTC
TRBJ2-5 | TRBD2 | - | TRBV5-4 | CASSLASGPGGPSWETQYF | TGTGCCAGCAGCTTGGCCTCTGGGCCGGGAGGGCCCTCGTGGGAGACCCAGTACTTC
TRBJ2-1 | - | - | TRBV5-1 | CASRPLITSYNEQFF | TGCGCCAGCAGGCCGCTTATAACTAGCTACAATGAGCAGTTCTTC
TRBJ1-2 | - | - | TRBV19 | CASSIRTVDYGYTF | TGTGCCAGTAGTATTAGGACGGTGGACTATGGCTACACCTTC
TRBJ2-1 | - | - | TRBV7-3 | CASSLGTNNEQFF | TGTGCCAGCAGCTTAGGGACCAACAATGAGCAGTTCTTC
TRBJ2-3 | - | - | TRBV5-1 | CASSLSVGGGRTDTQYF | TGCGCCAGCAGCTTGTCTGTCGGCGGGGGCCGCACAGATACGCAGTATTTT
TRBJ2-7 | - | - | TRBV6-1 | CASSEVLSYEQYF | TGTGCCAGCAGTGAGGTTTTGTCCTACGAGCAGTACTTC
TRBJ2-5 | - | once | TRBV7-2 | CASSLGVTQYF | TGTGCCAGCAGCTTAGGCGTGACCCAGTACTTC
TRBJ2-3 | - | - | TRBV10-3 | CASREGGGDTDTQYF | TGTGCCAGCCGTGAAGGGGGGGGAGACACAGATACGCAGTATTTT
TRBJ1-4 | - | - | TRBV7-9 | CASSLGGTTNEKLFF | TGTGCCAGCAGCTTAGGGGGAACAACTAATGAAAAACTGTTTTTT
TRBJ1-2 | - | - | TRBV5-6 | CASSLRGRVGYTF | TGTGCCAGCAGCCTTCGGGGGAGGGTCGGCTACACCTTC
TRBJ2-1 | - | - | TRBV15 | CATSREYGGSYNEQFF | TGTGCCACCAGCAGAGAGTATGGCGGCTCCTACAATGAGCAGTTCTTC
TRBJ2-3 | TRBD2 | - | TRBV6-5 | CASSMTSGVTDTQYF | TGTGCCAGCAGCATGACTAGCGGGGTCACAGATACGCAGTATTTT
TRBJ1-2 | TRBD1 | - | TRBV5-5 | CASSPPDRLHYGYTF | TGTGCCAGCAGCCCGCCGGACAGGCTGCACTATGGCTACACCTTC